This paragraph covers one TCR beta chain sequence. The antigen remains unidentified. The data are from a study of OX40 agonist ivuxolimab in advanced cancers. Looking at the study overall: The patients' treatment was ivuxolimab, an agonistic anti-OX40 (CD134) antibody. The study, taken as a whole, reports: Some of the lowest clonal expansion was seen in partial responders at 0.1-3.0 mg/kg.

Sequenced by immunoSEQ multiplex PCR; TCRdb stores in-frame clones only, minus some. The table records roughly 60,000 clones, around 87% of them present only once. CDR1 and CDR2 from the germline V gene are SGHRS and YFSETQ. This CDR3 region has 17 residues. Trimming shortened V by 0 bases and J by 5 bases, and 20 bases separated the two germline ends. Autoimmune disease history or systemic immunosuppression was exclusionary. The chain employs TRBV5-1 and TRBJ2-5, with D tentatively TRBD1 (5 bases). The origin of this receptor is an adult with an advanced solid tumor such as melanoma, head and neck, liver or kidney cancer. The material sequenced was CD4+ or CD8+ T cells sorted from blood, taken in a trial of the OX40 agonist ivuxolimab. In DNA form, the CDR3 reads TGCGCCAGCAGCTTGGAAGGATGGCAGGGCGGTTGGGAGACCCAGTACTTC. The encoded protein is CASSLEGWQGGWETQYF.